The source of this T cell receptor beta chain is a study of cytomegalovirus exposure and HLA in healthy donors. The CDR3 totals 15 residues. Germline CDR1 and CDR2: GTSNPN and SVGIG (reference sequence). V was pared by 6 bases and J by 0 bases, with 15 bases between. A single count supports this clone. Measured with immunoSEQ multiplex PCR; TCRdb has only the in-frame clones, and not every one. The top ten clones hold 1.2% of a sample with roughly 200,000 clones, 81% of them seen once. Specimen: PBMCs. The origin of this receptor is a woman younger than 45 in good health and CMV-seronegative. J is TRBJ2-1 and V is TRBV30; D is perhaps TRBD2 (6 bases). The CDR3 sequence: CACWGGASSYNEQFF. DNA for the CDR3: TGTGCCTGTTGGGGAGGTGCTAGCTCCTACAATGAGCAGTTCTTC.